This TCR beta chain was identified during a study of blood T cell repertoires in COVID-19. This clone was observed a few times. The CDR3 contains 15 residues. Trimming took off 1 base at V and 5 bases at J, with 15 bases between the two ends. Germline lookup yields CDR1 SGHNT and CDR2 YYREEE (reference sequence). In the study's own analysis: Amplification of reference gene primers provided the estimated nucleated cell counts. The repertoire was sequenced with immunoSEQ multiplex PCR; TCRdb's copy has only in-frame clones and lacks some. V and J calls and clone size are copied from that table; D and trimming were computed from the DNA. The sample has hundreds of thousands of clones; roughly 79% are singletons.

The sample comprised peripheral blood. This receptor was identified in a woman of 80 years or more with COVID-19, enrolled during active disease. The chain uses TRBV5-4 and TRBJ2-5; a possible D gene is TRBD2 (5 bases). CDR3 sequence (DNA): TGTGCCAGCAGCTTGTTTGGAGGTTCTGGGGAGACCCAGTACTTC. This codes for CASSLFGGSGETQYF.